The 11 T cell receptor beta chains given below trace back to one sample, sequenced in a study of T cell repertoires in cytomegalovirus infection. Their antigens remain unidentified. TCRdb analysed the reads with MiXCR anew, one entry per CDR3 protein. The top ten clones hold roughly an eighth of a sample with approximately 990,000 distinct CDR3 sequences, 25% to 40% of them seen once. The starting material was cultured CD8+ T cells from PBMCs, obtained from culture after CMV antigen stimulation. Receptor source: a human donor in good health (CMV status not recorded). Some clones in this sample may be carry-over from other donors' samples.

The chain is built from TRBV6-5 and TRBJ2-7; no clear D gene. V lost 5 bases to trimming and J lost 6 bases, with 17 bases between them. The CDR3 spans 14 residues. Germline V gene lookup returns CDR1 MNHEY and CDR2 SVGAGI. As DNA, the CDR3 is TGTGCCAGCAGTCTTACTTCGGCGTCCCGCGAGCAGTACTTC. It specifies CASSLTSASREQYF.

This clonotype came up a few times. The chain carries TRBV12-5 and TRBJ2-1, with 10 bases aligning to TRBD1. Germline V CDR1 and CDR2: LGHNT, FRNRAP. The CDR3 runs to 16 residues. V gave up 3 bases and J gave up 8 bases; unmatched junction bases: 10. The DNA of the CDR3 is TGTGCTAGTGGTTTCGTCCCGGGACAGGGGTACGATGAGCAGTTCTTC. Its protein is CASGFVPGQGYDEQFF.

V is TRBV12-3 or TRBV12-4 and J is TRBJ1-2; D perhaps matches TRBD1 (5 bases). V shed 1 base and J shed 3 bases, with 18 bases lying between them. This CDR3 is 17 amino acids long. DNA for the CDR3: TGTGCCAGCAGTTTAGGCTACCAAAAACAGGTCTACTATGGCTACACCTTC. Encoded protein: CASSLGYQKQVYYGYTF.

The chain employs TRBV4-1 and TRBJ2-1; D unclear. The CDR3 length is 14 residues. Trimming pared 0 bases from V and 10 bases from J, leaving 13 bases between. Germline V gives CDR1 MGHRA, CDR2 YSYEKL. CDR3 nucleotide sequence: TGCGCCAGCAGCCAAGATTTGGGTTTGCGAGAGCAGTTCTTC. Translating gives CASSQDLGLREQFF.

V is TRBV6-1 and J is TRBJ2-2, with D perhaps matching TRBD1 (5 bases). There are 14 residues in the CDR3. In germline, CDR1 is MNHNS, CDR2 SASEGT. Trimming stripped 5 bases from V and 5 bases from J, with 12 bases between. The DNA for the CDR3 is TGTGCCAGCAGTTATCCGACAGTAACCGGGGAGCTGTTTTTT. Amino acid sequence: CASSYPTVTGELFF.

J is TRBJ1-5 and V is TRBV19, with a weak D call TRBD1 (6 bases). Germline V gene data show CDR1 as LNHDA and CDR2 as SQIVND (reference sequence). V gave up 2 bases and J gave up 4 bases, with 12 bases separating them. The CDR3 contains 15 residues. The CDR3 here is CASSIIVGTNQPQHF. In DNA form, the CDR3 reads TGTGCCAGTAGTATAATTGTGGGGACAAATCAGCCCCAGCATTTT.

This clonotype came up a few times. This sequence joins TRBV12-3 or TRBV12-4 and TRBJ2-1; D possibly corresponds to TRBD2 (5 bases). V was pared by 1 base and J by 6 bases, with 10 bases between. The CDR3 runs to 14 residues. The CDR3 protein is CASSLGIGSNEQFF. The CDR3 DNA is TGTGCCAGCAGTTTAGGCATAGGGAGCAATGAGCAGTTCTTC.

This chain links TRBV2 with TRBJ2-1; maybe TRBD2 (6 bases). Deletions cut 8 bases from V and 6 bases from J, with 20 bases between. The CDR3 is 15 amino acids. The germline V gene encodes CDR1 SNHLY and CDR2 FYNNEI. CDR3 coding DNA: TGTGCCAGCGCCGGCGGGGCAACTGCTACCAATGAGCAGTTCTTC. The encoded protein is CASAGGATATNEQFF.

The V and J genes are TRBV12-3 or TRBV12-4 and TRBJ2-3; 8 bases agree with TRBD1. The V gene end was trimmed by 5 bases and the J gene end by 3 bases; junction bases not matched to a gene: 4. The CDR3 has 14 amino acids. The CDR3 reads CASSRQGKTDTQYF. For the CDR3, the DNA is TGTGCCAGCAGTCGACAGGGGAAAACAGATACGCAGTATTTT.

The rearrangement links TRBV25-1 to TRBJ1-6; no definite D call. V lost 8 bases to trimming and J lost 12 bases, with 8 bases between them. CDR1 and CDR2 (germline): MGHDK, SYGVNS. This CDR3 has 10 amino acids. This CDR3 reads CASGRGPLHF. The CDR3 DNA follows: TGTGCCAGCGGACGAGGACCCCTCCACTTT.

J is TRBJ2-3 and V is TRBV10-1; D unresolved. Germline V CDR1 and CDR2: WNHNN, SYGVQD (reference sequence). Trimming left V 3 bases short and J 9 bases short, with 13 bases between. The CDR3 covers 13 residues. The DNA of the CDR3 is TGCGCCAGCAGTGATGCAGCTTATAGCACGCAGTATTTT. Translation gives CASSDAAYSTQYF.